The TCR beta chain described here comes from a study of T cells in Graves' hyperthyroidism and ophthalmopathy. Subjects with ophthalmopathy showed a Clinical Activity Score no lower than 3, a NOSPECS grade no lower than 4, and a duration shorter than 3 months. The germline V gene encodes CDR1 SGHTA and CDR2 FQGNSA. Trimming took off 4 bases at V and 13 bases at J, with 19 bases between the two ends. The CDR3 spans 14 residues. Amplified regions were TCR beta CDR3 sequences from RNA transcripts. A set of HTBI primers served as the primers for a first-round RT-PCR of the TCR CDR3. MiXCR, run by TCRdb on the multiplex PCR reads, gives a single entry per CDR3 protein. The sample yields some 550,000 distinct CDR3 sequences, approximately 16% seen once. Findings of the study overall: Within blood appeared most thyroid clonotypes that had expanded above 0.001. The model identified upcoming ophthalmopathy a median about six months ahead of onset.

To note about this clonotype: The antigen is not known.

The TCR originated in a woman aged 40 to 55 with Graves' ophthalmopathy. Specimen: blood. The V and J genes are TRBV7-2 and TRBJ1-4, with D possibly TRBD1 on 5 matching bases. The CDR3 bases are TGTGCCAGCAGCTCGCCCGGCGGGGGTAGGGTACTGTTTTTT. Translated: CASSSPGGGRVLFF.